This T cell receptor beta chain was sequenced during a study of blood T cell repertoires in COVID-19. Study context: Acute-phase and convalescent COVID-19 samples originated in the United States, Italy and Spain. Sample material is recorded as cDNA or gDNA derived from T cells, B-cell-depleted T cells, or PBMCs.

Germline loops: CDR1 LNHNV, CDR2 YYDKDF (reference sequence). The CDR3 is made up of 16 amino acids. With V trimmed by 1 base and J by 8 bases, 7 bases remained unmatched. How the authors handled the data: Using reference gene primer amplification, nucleated cell counts were estimated. Method: immunoSEQ multiplex PCR; TCRdb's copy keeps in-frame clones and lacks some. D and trimming were read from the DNA, whereas the V and J calls and clone size are those reported in that table. The repertoire holds about 100,000 clones, with 88% as singletons. The specimen sequenced was peripheral blood. This TCR was recovered from a human donor in a cohort sampled during active COVID-19. This chain connects TRBV15 to TRBJ1-6, with 8 nucleotides matching TRBD1. Written as DNA, the CDR3 is TGTGCCACCAGCAGAGCTACCGGGACAGGACATTCACCCCTCCACTTT. This sequence encodes CATSRATGTGHSPLHF. Full variable domain (missing parts from reference TRBV15 and TRBJ1-6): DAMVIQNPRYQVTQFGKPVTLSCSQTLNHNVMYWYQQKSSQAPKLLFHYYDKDFNNEADTPDNFQSRRPNTSFCFLDIRSPGLGDTAMYLCATSRATGTGHSPLHFGNGTRLTVT.